These 32 T cell receptor beta chains were all obtained from the same sample, sequenced in a study of blood T cell repertoires in COVID-19. Here immunoSEQ multiplex PCR was the method, and the copy in TCRdb shows in-frame clones only, minus some. The sample lists tens of thousands of clones, roughly 88% occurring once. Sample: peripheral blood. The origin of the receptors is a man aged 45-65 years with active COVID-19.

The V and J genes are TRBV9 and TRBJ2-3; 12 nucleotides agree with TRBD1. The V segment lost 4 bases and the J segment 1 base; nucleotides outside the gene matches: 7. The CDR3 is 17 residues long. The germline gives CDR1 SGDLS, CDR2 YYNGEE. The CDR3 DNA reads TGTGCCAGCAGCTCGGGACAGGGGGCTGGGGGCACAGATACGCAGTATTTT. This codes for CASSSGQGAGGTDTQYF.

The V and J genes are TRBV14 and TRBJ2-1; TRBD2 is a possible D gene (7 bases). Trimming shortened V by 5 bases and J by 2 bases, and 13 bases separated the two germline ends. Germline V lookup: CDR1 SGHDN, CDR2 FVKESK. The CDR3 covers 15 residues. CDR3 coding DNA: TGTGCCAGCAGCAAACAGGGAGGGCCCTACAATGAGCAGTTCTTC. Its protein is CASSKQGGPYNEQFF. The variable domain in full, completed from reference TRBV14 and TRBJ2-1, reads EAGVTQFPSHSVIEKGQTVTLRCDPISGHDNLYWYRRVMGKEIKFLLHFVKESKQDESGMPNNRFLAERTGGTYSTLKVQPAELEDSGVYFCASSKQGGPYNEQFFGPGTRLTVL.

The rearrangement joins TRBV7-9 to TRBJ2-7, with 8 bases aligning to TRBD2. The ends lost 5 bases at V and 3 bases at J; junction bases unmatched: 9. Germline CDR1 reads SEHNR; CDR2 reads FQNEAQ (reference sequence). CDR3 length: 15 residues. The CDR3 reads CASSLGLAPSYEQYF. In DNA, the CDR3 is TGTGCCAGCAGCCTTGGACTAGCCCCCAGCTACGAGCAGTACTTC.

The V and J genes are TRBV7-2 and TRBJ2-1; 8 positions agree with TRBD2. The trim removed 3 bases at V and 0 bases at J, leaving 1 base unmatched. Looked up from germline, CDR1 is SGHTA and CDR2 is FQGNSA. The CDR3 is 15 amino acids. The CDR3 nucleotides read TGTGCCAGCAGCTTCGGACTAGCCTCCTACAATGAGCAGTTCTTC. It encodes CASSFGLASYNEQFF.

This clone appeared a few times. The chain employs TRBV4-2 and TRBJ2-3; D perhaps matches TRBD2 (7 bases). CDR1 and CDR2 from the germline V gene are LGHNA and YNFKEQ. Trimming pared 1 base from V and 4 bases from J, leaving 12 bases between. The CDR3 is 15 residues long. The CDR3 region has the DNA TGTGCCAGCAGCCAAGGCGGGGGCGTAGCAGATACGCAGTATTTT. The encoded protein is CASSQGGGVADTQYF.

The chain joins TRBV6-5 to TRBJ2-7, with D possibly TRBD1 on 6 matching bases. Germline values: CDR1 MNHEY, CDR2 SVGAGI. V dropped 0 bases and J dropped 4 bases, with 13 bases sitting between them. CDR3 length equals 15 residues. The CDR3, as DNA: TGTGCCAGCAGTTACTCGATAGGACAGTTTTACGAGCAGTACTTC. Protein product: CASSYSIGQFYEQYF.

The V call is TRBV28, the J call TRBJ1-2; 12 bases align to TRBD1. The length of the CDR3 is 18 residues. Germline V gives CDR1 MDHEN, CDR2 SYDVKM. Trimming cost V 6 bases and J 3 bases; bases outside gene matches: 14. CDR3 region: CASSQTTPGTGGHYGYTF. In nucleotides, the CDR3 is TGTGCCAGCAGCCAAACAACTCCCGGGACAGGGGGCCACTATGGCTACACCTTC.

Note on this clone: At one end, the junction sequence differs from germline, possibly due to a read error. This CDR3 is also generated by other DNA sequences in the sample. The V gene is TRBV7-9, the J gene TRBJ2-5; TRBD1 agrees at 8 bases. This CDR3 comprises 14 residues. Germline V gives CDR1 SEHNR, CDR2 FQNEAQ (reference sequence). CDR3: CASSLDRGQETQYF. As DNA, the CDR3 is TGTGCCAGCAGTTTAGACAGGGGCCAAGAGACCCAGTACTTC.

The chain is built from TRBV3-1 (or the pseudogene TRBV3-2) and TRBJ2-7; D unclear. The CDR3 is made up of 13 amino acids. V was trimmed by 9 bases and J by 2 bases, leaving 14 bases between them. The V gene's germline CDR1 is LGHDT and CDR2 YNNKEL (reference sequence). CDR3: CARYFGPPYEQYF. CDR3 nucleotides: TGTGCCAGGTATTTTGGGCCTCCCTACGAGCAGTACTTC.

This chain connects TRBV5-1 to TRBJ2-2, with TRBD2 identical over 12 bases. CDR3 length: 16 amino acids. Germline values: CDR1 SGHRS, CDR2 YFSETQ. With V trimmed by 4 bases and J by 5 bases, 6 bases remained unmatched. As DNA, the CDR3 is TGCGCCAGCAGCCCAAGGACTAGCGGGGAGACCGGGGAGCTGTTTTTT. Its protein is CASSPRTSGETGELFF.

This clone was counted a single time. The V call is TRBV7-2, the J call TRBJ2-1, with TRBD1 matching 8 bases. Germline CDR1 reads SGHTA; CDR2 reads FQGNSA. V lost 4 bases, J lost 9 bases, and 11 bases stayed unmatched. This CDR3 contains 15 residues. The CDR3 loop reads CASSSPAGGEGEQFF. CDR3 coding DNA: TGTGCCAGCAGCTCCCCCGCAGGGGGCGAGGGTGAGCAGTTCTTC.

The rearrangement joins TRBV18 to TRBJ1-5; D unclear. Germline V gives CDR1 KGHSH, CDR2 LQKENI. V dropped 2 bases and J dropped 0 bases, with 14 bases sitting between them. CDR3 length: 17 residues. The CDR3 loop is CASSPLGGSYSNQPQHF. In DNA, the CDR3 is TGTGCCAGCTCACCATTGGGCGGGTCATATAGCAATCAGCCCCAGCATTTT.

This clone was observed once. The genes are TRBV24-1 and TRBJ1-2, with D perhaps TRBD1 (6 bases). In germline, CDR1 is KGHDR, CDR2 SFDVKD. CDR3 length: 16 amino acids. The germline V and J ends were trimmed by 4 bases and 8 bases, with 22 bases remaining between them. DNA of the CDR3: TGTGCCACCAGTGACTCGCTATGGGGGCAGGGTGACGGCTACACCTTC. As protein: CATSDSLWGQGDGYTF.

V is TRBV7-2 and J is TRBJ2-3; 10 positions agree with TRBD2. Germline V gives CDR1 SGHTA, CDR2 FQGNSA. The V and J ends lost 3 bases and 4 bases, in that order; junction bases with no gene match: 10. CDR3 length: 17 residues. The CDR3 sequence is CASSFLPSGGRADTQYF. CDR3 nucleotide sequence: TGTGCCAGCAGCTTTTTGCCTAGCGGGGGTCGGGCAGATACGCAGTATTTT.

CDR3 amino acids: CASSKEEDHEQYF. The DNA for the CDR3 is TGTGCCAGCAGCAAAGAAGAGGATCACGAGCAGTACTTC. The gene calls are TRBV21-1 and TRBJ2-7; TRBD2, the table's D call, lacks a check against the DNA. TRBV21-1 is recorded as a pseudogene. The CDR3 covers 13 residues.

The chain has TRBV2 and TRBJ2-5; the D gene is possibly TRBD2 (5 bases). This CDR3 is 13 amino acids long. CDR1 is SNHLY and CDR2 is FYNNEI in the germline V gene. V lost 10 bases, J lost 0 bases, and 12 bases lay in between. CDR3 region: CATTSGYQETQYF. The DNA of the CDR3 is TGTGCCACTACATCGGGGTACCAAGAGACCCAGTACTTC.

The rearrangement uses TRBV23-1 and TRBJ2-5; 8 bases are a match to TRBD1. TRBV23-1 is noted as an ORF with a role that remains uncertain. The CDR3 spans 17 residues. J gave up 5 bases and V 3 bases, and 14 bases lay outside the gene matches. CDR3 sequence reads: CASSHHVQGARWETQYF. The CDR3 DNA reads TGCGCCAGCAGTCACCACGTCCAGGGGGCGCGGTGGGAGACCCAGTACTTC.

As DNA, the CDR3 is TGTGCCAGCAAGACAGATACTAACACTGAAGCTTTCTTT. It codes for CASKTDTNTEAFF. The rearrangement joins TRBV2 to TRBJ1-1; possibly TRBD1 for D (5 bases). The ends were cut back, 7 bases at V and 2 bases at J, with 11 bases in the middle. Germline V gives CDR1 SNHLY, CDR2 FYNNEI. This CDR3 region has 13 residues.

The rearrangement joins TRBV2 to TRBJ1-6; no clear D gene. Germline CDR1 and CDR2: SNHLY and FYNNEI. The V end was cut by 3 bases, the J end by 11 bases, with 5 bases between. This CDR3 region has 11 residues. This CDR3 is CASSEAPPLHF. The CDR3 DNA sequence: TGTGCCAGCAGTGAGGCCCCACCCCTCCACTTT. Drawing the rest from reference TRBV2 and TRBJ1-6, the complete variable domain is EPEVTQTPSHQVTQMGQEVILRCVPISNHLYFYWYRQILGQKVEFLVSFYNNEISEKSEIFDDQFSVERPDGSNFTLKIRSTKLEDSAMYFCASSEAPPLHFGNGTRLTVT.

This chain connects TRBV11-2 to TRBJ2-5; 10 positions match TRBD2. The germline V gene encodes CDR1 SGHAT and CDR2 FQNNGV. V was clipped by 2 bases and J by 4 bases; unmatched bases: 1. The CDR3 is made up of 14 amino acids. This CDR3 reads CASSLRTSGETQYF. CDR3 nucleotides: TGTGCCAGCAGCTTACGGACTAGCGGAGAGACCCAGTACTTC.

The V and J genes are TRBV9 and TRBJ2-5, with 8 bases that match TRBD1. The DNA end is more similar to TRBJ2-7, so the J call may be wrong. Germline V gene data show CDR1 as SGDLS and CDR2 as YYNGEE. This CDR3 has 14 residues. This CDR3 is CASSGTGFNYEQYF. CDR3 bases: TGTGCCAGCAGCGGGACAGGGTTTAACTACGAGCAGTACTTC.

This clone was seen once. The J gene is TRBJ2-7, the V gene TRBV21-1; TRBD1 is the table's D call, not checked against the DNA. TRBV21-1 is a pseudogene. The CDR3 is 15 residues long. CDR3 protein: CASLHPGQGAYEQYF. The CDR3 DNA follows: TGTGCCAGCTTACATCCGGGACAGGGGGCCTACGAGCAGTACTTC.

Points on this clone: Other DNA sequences in this specimen translate into the identical CDR3. The chain joins TRBV5-6 to TRBJ2-7; 9 nucleotides agree with TRBD2. The CDR3 consists of 15 residues. J lost 4 bases, V lost 0 bases, and 5 bases had no gene match. Germline V gene lookup returns CDR1 SGHDT and CDR2 YYEEEE. This CDR3 is CASSLGAGGLYEQYF. The CDR3 nucleotides read TGTGCCAGCAGCTTGGGAGCGGGAGGACTATACGAGCAGTACTTC.

Regarding this clone: Distinct nucleotide sequences in the sample also encode this CDR3. V is TRBV18 and J is TRBJ1-1; tentative D call: TRBD1 (5 bases). CDR3 length: 13 residues. Looked up from germline, CDR1 is KGHSH and CDR2 is LQKENI. V shed 3 bases and J shed 1 base, with 6 bases lying between them. The CDR3 nucleotides are TGTGCCAGCTCACCCGGACAGAACACTGAAGCTTTCTTT. Its protein is CASSPGQNTEAFF.

This clone was seen a single time. This CDR3 reads CASSLAGGSAGELFF. The CDR3 DNA sequence: TGTGCCAGCAGTTTAGCGGGAGGGTCTGCCGGGGAGCTGTTTTTT. The chain recombines TRBV6-1 with TRBJ2-2; 11 nucleotides line up with TRBD2. The CDR3 consists of 15 residues. With 5 bases clipped from V and 6 bases from J, the junction kept 5 bases outside the gene matches. Germline V gene data show CDR1 as MNHNS and CDR2 as SASEGT.

The rearrangement uses TRBV5-5 and TRBJ2-7; 7 bases align to TRBD2. The ends lost 0 bases at V and 5 bases at J; junction bases unmatched: 14. Germline V gene sequence: CDR1 SGHKS, CDR2 YYEKEE (reference sequence). CDR3 length equals 17 residues. CDR3 loop: CASSLAEVQGGVNEQYF. The CDR3 nucleotides read TGTGCCAGCAGCTTGGCCGAGGTCCAGGGAGGGGTGAACGAGCAGTACTTC.

The chain couples TRBV6-1 to TRBJ1-1, with 9 bases matching TRBD1. The CDR3 runs to 14 residues. Germline V lookup: CDR1 MNHNS, CDR2 SASEGT. With V trimmed by 1 base and J by 9 bases, 6 bases remained unmatched. The CDR3 nucleotides are TGTGCCAGCAGTGAAGAGACAGGGGGATTGAAAGCTTTCTTT. It encodes CASSEETGGLKAFF.

The rearrangement uses TRBV4-1 and TRBJ1-5; D is undetermined. Germline V gives CDR1 MGHRA, CDR2 YSYEKL. The CDR3 has 15 amino acids. Deletions cut 1 base from V and 3 bases from J, with 10 bases between. The CDR3 DNA is TGCGCCAGCAGCCAAGGGGCAGAAACCAATCAGCCCCAGCATTTT. Encoded protein: CASSQGAETNQPQHF.

The chain has TRBV30 and TRBJ1-4; maybe TRBD1 (6 bases). Germline CDR1 is GTSNPN and CDR2 is SVGIG (reference sequence). Trimming took 2 bases from V and 2 from J, leaving 15 bases between them. The CDR3 is 16 residues long. The CDR3, as DNA: TGTGCCTGGAGTAAATCCAGGGGTGCGACTAATGAAAAACTGTTTTTT. Its translation is CAWSKSRGATNEKLFF.

The chain's CDR3 is CASSQDLSGVGGKNIQYF. CDR3 bases: TGTGCCAGCAGCCAAGACCTTAGCGGGGTTGGGGGCAAAAACATTCAGTACTTC. The V gene is TRBV4-2, the J gene TRBJ2-4; TRBD2 aligns across 8 bases. The V gene's germline CDR1 is LGHNA and CDR2 YNFKEQ. J was trimmed by 3 bases and V by 0 bases; bases with no gene match: 10. This CDR3 region has 18 residues.

The V and J genes are TRBV30 and TRBJ1-6; 7 bases are a match to TRBD1. V dropped 4 bases and J dropped 9; count of bases not matched to a gene: 6. The length of the CDR3 is 13 residues. Per the germline V gene, CDR1 is GTSNPN and CDR2 is SVGIG (reference sequence). The DNA of the CDR3 is TGTGCCTGGACCACAGGGGTTACTTCACCCCTCCACTTT. Its translation is CAWTTGVTSPLHF.

The rearrangement joins TRBV30 to TRBJ2-1, with 9 bases identical to TRBD1. The ends lost 5 bases at V and 1 base at J; junction bases unmatched: 3. The CDR3 sequence is 14 residues long. Germline assignment: CDR1 GTSNPN and CDR2 SVGIG (reference sequence). The CDR3 sequence is CAWDRGSSYNEQFF. CDR3 DNA: TGTGCCTGGGACAGGGGGAGTTCCTACAATGAGCAGTTCTTC. The variable domain in full, completed from reference TRBV30 and TRBJ2-1, reads SQTIHQWPATLVQPVGSPLSLECTVEGTSNPNLYWYRQAAGRGLQLLFYSVGIGQISSEVPQNLSASRPQDRQFILSSKKLLLSDSGFYLCAWDRGSSYNEQFFGPGTRLTVL.